This T cell receptor beta chain was captured by sequencing in a study of blood T cell repertoires in COVID-19. Study summary: T cells, B-cell-depleted T cells, or PBMCs provided the cDNA or gDNA that served as material.

Germline V gene data show CDR1 as SGHAT and CDR2 as FQNNGV. V dropped 3 bases and J dropped 0 bases, with 5 bases sitting between them. The CDR3 is made up of 13 amino acids. In the original workflow: For nucleated cells, counts were estimated from reference gene primer amplification. TCRdb's table, derived via immunoSEQ multiplex PCR, lists solely in-frame clones and lacks some. That table furnishes V, J and clone size, whereas the DNA furnished D and trimming. The sample lists roughly 170,000 clones, over 80% seen once, with under 4.5% in the top ten. Two negative PCRs, clearance, or symptom resolution had been documented for recovered Cohort 3 donors.

The rearrangement joins TRBV11-2 to TRBJ1-2; D is unclear. Sequenced: PBMCs or T cells enriched from blood (not recorded which). The TCR was taken from a woman between 50 and 59 years old who had recovered from COVID-19. The CDR3 region is CASSFLANYGYTF. The CDR3 DNA sequence: TGTGCCAGCAGCTTCCTAGCTAACTATGGCTACACCTTC. Variable domain in full (rest from reference TRBV11-2 and TRBJ1-2): EAGVAQSPRYKIIEKRQSVAFWCNPISGHATLYWYQQILGQGPKLLIQFQNNGVVDDSQLPKDRFSAERLKGVDSTLKIQPAKLEDSAVYLCASSFLANYGYTFGSGTRLTVV.